A selection of T cell receptor beta chains follows, all from one sample in a study of blood T cell repertoires in COVID-19. Some clones are missing from TCRdb's copy, which holds only in-frame ones; the method was immunoSEQ multiplex PCR. This table holds roughly 200,000 clones, approximately 86% found once. The source material was peripheral blood. These receptors were taken from a woman under 40 with COVID-19, enrolled during active disease. Both conserved end residues are part of each CDR3. Each record gives: clone size, J gene, D gene, V gene, CDR3 protein, CDR3 DNA. A D gene is named only where the DNA matches it firmly. The listing skips clone size in some rows; elsewhere it reads once, few, many or a size class.

clone size: -
J gene: TRBJ1-2
D gene: -
V gene: TRBV28
CDR3 protein: CASIGVLFNYGYTF
CDR3 DNA: TGTGCCAGCATAGGGGTTCTCTTTAACTATGGCTACACCTTC

clone size: -
J gene: TRBJ2-1
D gene: -
V gene: TRBV7-2
CDR3 protein: CASSYQGTRAGDEQFF
CDR3 DNA: TGTGCCAGCAGCTATCAAGGGACACGGGCTGGGGATGAGCAGTTCTTC

clone size: -
J gene: TRBJ2-2
D gene: -
V gene: TRBV7-2
CDR3 protein: CASSPGSPGELFF
CDR3 DNA: TGTGCCAGCAGCCCAGGAAGTCCCGGGGAGCTGTTTTTT

clone size: -
J gene: TRBJ2-2
D gene: -
V gene: TRBV10-3
CDR3 protein: CAISEQGATGELFF
CDR3 DNA: TGTGCCATCAGTGAACAGGGCGCCACCGGGGAGCTGTTTTTT

clone size: -
J gene: TRBJ2-6
D gene: -
V gene: TRBV28
CDR3 protein: CAGPGVSGANVLTF
CDR3 DNA: TGTGCCGGCCCAGGGGTCTCTGGGGCCAACGTCCTGACTTTC

clone size: -
J gene: TRBJ2-7
D gene: -
V gene: TRBV2
CDR3 protein: CACGTGVSYEQYF
CDR3 DNA: TGTGCCTGCGGAACCGGCGTCTCCTACGAGCAGTACTTC

clone size: -
J gene: TRBJ2-2
D gene: -
V gene: TRBV11-2
CDR3 protein: CASSPGGTLTGELFF
CDR3 DNA: TGTGCCAGCAGCCCAGGGGGGACACTCACCGGGGAGCTGTTTTTT

clone size: few
J gene: TRBJ2-7
D gene: -
V gene: TRBV11-2
CDR3 protein: CASSLVADEQYF
CDR3 DNA: TGTGCCAGCAGCTTAGTTGCGGACGAGCAGTACTTC

clone size: -
J gene: TRBJ1-2
D gene: -
V gene: TRBV19
CDR3 protein: CASSIAVADYGYTF
CDR3 DNA: TGTGCCAGTAGTATTGCGGTGGCTGACTATGGCTACACCTTC

clone size: -
J gene: TRBJ2-7
D gene: TRBD2
V gene: TRBV5-4
CDR3 protein: CASSGWAGGAHEQYF
CDR3 DNA: TGTGCCAGCAGCGGATGGGCGGGAGGGGCCCACGAGCAGTACTTC

clone size: -
J gene: TRBJ2-5
D gene: TRBD1
V gene: TRBV5-6
CDR3 protein: CASTRGHETQYF
CDR3 DNA: TGTGCCAGCACCAGGGGGCATGAGACCCAGTACTTC

clone size: once
J gene: TRBJ2-1
D gene: TRBD1
V gene: TRBV2
CDR3 protein: CATRTGGTYNEQFF
CDR3 DNA: TGTGCCACCCGCACAGGGGGCACCTACAATGAGCAGTTCTTC

clone size: -
J gene: TRBJ1-1
D gene: -
V gene: TRBV3-1/TRBV3-2
CDR3 protein: CASSPQGTWLGAFF
CDR3 DNA: TGTGCCAGCAGCCCCCAGGGGACGTGGTTGGGAGCTTTCTTT

clone size: -
J gene: TRBJ2-1
D gene: -
V gene: TRBV3-1/TRBV3-2
CDR3 protein: CASSQDSEGLAPSYNEQFF
CDR3 DNA: TGTGCCAGCAGCCAAGATTCGGAGGGGCTAGCGCCTTCCTACAATGAGCAGTTCTTC

clone size: -
J gene: TRBJ2-1
D gene: TRBD2
V gene: TRBV27
CDR3 protein: CASHPSGGTYNEQFF
CDR3 DNA: TGTGCCAGCCATCCGAGCGGGGGGACCTACAATGAGCAGTTCTTC

clone size: -
J gene: TRBJ2-3
D gene: TRBD2
V gene: TRBV4-3
CDR3 protein: CASSQDSSGRGDTQYF
CDR3 DNA: TGCGCCAGCAGCCAAGATTCTAGCGGGAGAGGGGATACGCAGTATTTT

clone size: few
J gene: TRBJ2-1
D gene: TRBD2
V gene: TRBV6-2/TRBV6-3
CDR3 protein: CASSLAGDSYNEQFF
CDR3 DNA: TGTGCCAGCAGCTTAGCGGGGGATTCCTACAATGAGCAGTTCTTC

clone size: -
J gene: TRBJ2-3
D gene: -
V gene: TRBV29-1
CDR3 protein: CSVKRLHTDTQYF
CDR3 DNA: TGCAGCGTTAAAAGACTTCACACAGATACGCAGTATTTT

clone size: few
J gene: TRBJ2-7
D gene: TRBD2
V gene: TRBV7-9
CDR3 protein: CASSTGGPWEQYF
CDR3 DNA: TGTGCCAGCAGTACGGGGGGGCCTTGGGAGCAGTACTTC

clone size: -
J gene: TRBJ1-3
D gene: TRBD1
V gene: TRBV10-3
CDR3 protein: CAITAGTGSGNTIYF
CDR3 DNA: TGTGCCATCACCGCCGGGACAGGGAGTGGAAACACCATATATTTT

clone size: -
J gene: TRBJ2-1
D gene: -
V gene: TRBV4-3
CDR3 protein: CASSQEDSGRTYNEQFF
CDR3 DNA: TGCGCCAGCAGCCAAGAGGATAGCGGTAGGACCTACAATGAGCAGTTCTTC

clone size: -
J gene: TRBJ2-7
D gene: -
V gene: TRBV3-1/TRBV3-2
CDR3 protein: CASSQAPGSSYEQYF
CDR3 DNA: TGTGCCAGCAGCCAAGCGCCAGGGTCCTCCTACGAGCAGTACTTC

clone size: -
J gene: TRBJ1-2
D gene: -
V gene: TRBV6-6
CDR3 protein: CASSYSRQPYGYTF
CDR3 DNA: TGTGCCAGCAGTTACTCCCGACAGCCTTATGGCTACACCTTC